One T cell receptor (beta chain) is described in this entry. As yet, its antigen is unknown. cDNA molecules, individually, were tagged with unique molecular identifiers. TCRdb reprocessed the 5' RACE reads via MiXCR and lists one record per CDR3 protein. This sample has about 50,000 distinct CDR3 sequences, with 6% to 8% found just once. The data derive from a study of early T cells in non-severe SARS-CoV-2 infection. Study background: Investigators sequenced bulk RNA drawn from unsorted whole blood, and chains remained unpaired.

Study-wide findings and caveats: VDJdb-based matching was biased toward anti-spike CD8 responses and missed private and CD4 specificities.

The V gene end was trimmed by 8 bases and the J gene end by 0 bases; junction bases not matched to a gene: 8. CDR1 is MNHEY, CDR2 SMNVEV, per germline (reference sequence). This CDR3 spans 16 amino acids. The sequencing used whole blood, collected at baseline. This rearrangement joins TRBV27 to TRBJ2-1, with TRBD2 matching over 9 bases. The receptor's source is an adult who was a healthcare worker with PCR-confirmed SARS-CoV-2 infection or an uninfected control (not recorded which). The CDR3 nucleotides read TGTGCCAGCCTAGCGGGGCGTTCAAGCTCCTACAATGAGCAGTTCTTC. Its translation: CASLAGRSSSYNEQFF.